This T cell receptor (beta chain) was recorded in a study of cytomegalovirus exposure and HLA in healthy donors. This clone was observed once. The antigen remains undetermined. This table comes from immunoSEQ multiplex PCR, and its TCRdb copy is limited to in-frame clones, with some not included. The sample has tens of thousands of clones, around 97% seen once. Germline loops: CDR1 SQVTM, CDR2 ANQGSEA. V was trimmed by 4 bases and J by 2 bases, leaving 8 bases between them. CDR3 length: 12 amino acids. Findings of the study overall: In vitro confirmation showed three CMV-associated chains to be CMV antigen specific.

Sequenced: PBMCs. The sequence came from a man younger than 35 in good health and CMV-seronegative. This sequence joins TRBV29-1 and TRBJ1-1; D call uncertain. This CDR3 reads CSVVAGNTEAFF. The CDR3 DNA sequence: TGCAGCGTTGTAGCCGGAAACACTGAAGCTTTCTTT. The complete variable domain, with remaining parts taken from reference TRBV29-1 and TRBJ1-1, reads SAVISQKPSRDICQRGTSLTIQCQVDSQVTMMFWYRQQPGQSLTLIATANQGSEATYESGFVIDKFPISRPNLTFSTLTVSNMSPEDSSIYLCSVVAGNTEAFFGQGTRLTVV.